These 5 T cell receptor beta chains were sequenced from one sample in a study of shared clonotypes between healthy human individuals. CD8 cells classed as naive were CD45RO-negative and positively selected for CCR7, excluding terminally differentiated effector memory CD45RA+ cells. Produced via immunoSEQ multiplex PCR; TCRdb's table is partial and in-frame only. The sample contains around 2,000,000 clones, under 95% of which appear only once. The specimen sequenced was naive CD8+ T cells from PBMCs. The receptors derive from a man aged 18 to 30 in good health. Some clones in this sample may be carry-over from other donors' samples.

The rearrangement joins TRBV28 to TRBJ2-7; 7 bases map to TRBD1. Trimming took 6 bases from V and 2 from J; bases not matched to a gene: 4. The CDR3 is made up of 13 amino acids. Germline loops: CDR1 MDHEN, CDR2 SYDVKM. CDR3 loop: CASSSDRPYEQYF. The CDR3 region has the DNA TGTGCCAGCAGCTCGGACAGGCCCTACGAGCAGTACTTC.

The rearrangement links TRBV10-3 to TRBJ1-5; 8 nucleotides line up with TRBD1. This CDR3 is built from 16 residues. Trimming at V came to 5 bases and at J to 2 bases, leaving 8 bases not matched to a gene. Per germline, CDR1 ENHRY and CDR2 SYGVKD. The CDR3, as DNA: TGTGCCATCAGTCCAGGGGGCCAACCTGGCAATCAGCCCCAGCATTTT. Translation gives CAISPGGQPGNQPQHF.

The chain carries TRBV2 and TRBJ2-5, with D unresolved. The CDR3 loop spans 13 amino acids. V lost 3 bases to trimming and J lost 4 bases, with 9 bases between them. Germline V gene lookup returns CDR1 SNHLY and CDR2 FYNNEI. In DNA form, the CDR3 reads TGTGCCAGCAGTGACGGTACGGGAGAGACCCAGTACTTC. It translates to CASSDGTGETQYF.

The genes are TRBV6-5 and TRBJ2-1, with D maybe TRBD1 (6 bases). The CDR3 spans 15 residues. The V gene's germline CDR1 is MNHEY and CDR2 SVGAGI. V lost 4 bases, J lost 2 bases, and 12 bases lay in between. The CDR3 DNA reads as TGTGCCAGCAGTTTAGTGGCAGGGGCCTACAATGAGCAGTTCTTC. It encodes CASSLVAGAYNEQFF.

This clone was observed once. The V and J genes are TRBV19 and TRBJ1-5; D may be TRBD1 (5 bases). Germline-derived CDR1 and CDR2 are LNHDA and SQIVND (reference sequence). There are 15 residues in the CDR3. V lost 0 bases, J lost 4 bases, and 10 bases lay in between. CDR3 protein: CASSIDRAQNQPQHF. In nucleotides, the CDR3 is TGTGCCAGTAGTATAGACAGGGCCCAGAATCAGCCCCAGCATTTT.